This TCR beta chain was identified in a study of shared clonotypes between healthy human individuals. Trimming stripped 2 bases from V and 4 bases from J, with 6 bases between. The CDR3 consists of 13 residues. In germline, CDR1 is MNHNS, CDR2 SASEGT. Sequencing used immunoSEQ multiplex PCR; TCRdb keeps in-frame clones, though not all of them. This table has under 1,900,000 clones, just under 99% appearing once. J is TRBJ1-5 and V is TRBV6-1; the D is unclear. Sequencing was carried out using naive CD4+ T cells sorted from blood. Subset denoted: CD45RA+ positively selected. This TCR was sampled from a man aged 25 to 45 in good health. Here the CDR3 reads CASSERENQPQHF. The CDR3 DNA follows: TGTGCCAGCAGTGAAAGAGAAAATCAGCCCCAGCATTTT.